This passage covers 20 T cell receptor beta chains from one sample sequenced in a study of blood T cells in healthy people across ages. A second roughly 6 to 11 cycle PCR used barcoded and J-beta primers. MiXCR, applied by TCRdb to the 5' RACE reads, yields one record per CDR3 protein. The table includes roughly 1,300,000 distinct CDR3 sequences, roughly 59% detected once. Sequenced sample: blood. These receptors were obtained from a man aged 18 to 30 in good health.

The chain couples TRBV3-1 to TRBJ2-7; 12 bases line up with TRBD2. With V trimmed by 4 bases and J by 3 bases, 4 bases remained unmatched. The CDR3 loop spans 15 amino acids. Germline CDR1 and CDR2: LGHDT and YNNKEL (reference sequence). The CDR3 loop reads CASSLGLAGFYEQYF. For the CDR3, the DNA is TGTGCCAGCAGCCTGGGACTAGCGGGCTTCTACGAGCAGTACTTC.

The rearrangement links TRBV20-1 to TRBJ2-4, with unresolved D. The end of the DNA aligns better with TRBJ2-7, so the J call may be wrong. The CDR3 loop spans 15 amino acids. The V gene's germline CDR1 is DFQATT and CDR2 SNEGSKA (reference sequence). The CDR3 nucleotides are TGCAGTGCTAGAGATCGCCTTTCGGGTGGCAACGAGCAGTACTTC. Its protein product is CSARDRLSGGNEQYF.

As regards this clonotype: A read error may account for a junction end that differs from germline. This chain connects TRBV27 to TRBJ1-6; tentatively, D is TRBD1 (6 bases). CDR1 and CDR2 (germline): MNHEY, SMNVEV (reference sequence). CDR3 length: 14 amino acids. For the CDR3, the DNA is TGTGCCGGCAGCCACAGGGAACGGAATTCACCCCTCCACTTT. Translated, it gives CAGSHRERNSPLHF.

This clonotype turned up a few times. V usage is TRBV12-3 or TRBV12-4 and J usage is TRBJ2-5, with TRBD1 matching over 7 bases. After removal of 8 bases from V and 2 bases from J, the junction contained 5 bases not matched to a gene. This CDR3 has 13 residues. The CDR3 DNA follows: TGTGCCAGCTCCGGACAGGTACAAGAGACCCAGTACTTC. Translating gives CASSGQVQETQYF.

This rearrangement joins TRBV29-1 to TRBJ1-2, with D unclear. V lost 6 bases and J lost 4, with 15 bases in between. Per the germline V gene, CDR1 is SQVTM and CDR2 is ANQGSEA. There are 13 residues in the CDR3. The CDR3 DNA follows: TGCAGCGTATCCCGGAGGATTACCTATGGCTACACCTTC. Translation gives CSVSRRITYGYTF.

This chain links TRBV15 with TRBJ1-2; D is unresolved. The CDR3 length is 11 residues. CDR1 and CDR2 from the germline V gene are LNHNV and YYDKDF (reference sequence). V lost 4 bases and J 5 bases, leaving 5 bases between the germline ends. The DNA of the CDR3 is TGTGCCACCAGCAAAGGTTATGGCTACACCTTC. It is translated as CATSKGYGYTF.

The rearrangement uses TRBV25-1 and TRBJ2-7; 7 nucleotides line up with TRBD1. The germline V gene has CDR1 MGHDK and CDR2 SYGVNS. The CDR3 spans 15 residues. With V trimmed by 4 bases and J by 3 bases, 9 bases remained unmatched. The CDR3 reads CASSGPTGLDYEQYF. DNA of the CDR3: TGTGCCAGCAGTGGCCCGACAGGGCTGGACTACGAGCAGTACTTC.

The CDR3 sequence is CSATPSKGGALTYEQYF. The CDR3, as DNA: TGCAGTGCCACTCCCTCGAAGGGGGGGGCCTTAACCTACGAGCAGTACTTC. The V gene is TRBV20-1, the J gene TRBJ2-5, with a tentative D call TRBD2 (7 bases). The assigned J gene may be wrong: the sequence end matches TRBJ2-7 better. CDR1 and CDR2 (germline): DFQATT, SNEGSKA (reference sequence). The CDR3 spans 17 residues.

This clonotype was observed a handful of times. The rearrangement joins TRBV6-4 to TRBJ2-3; 12 bases fit TRBD2. Germline V CDR1 and CDR2: MRHNA, SNTAGT. Unmatched junction bases numbered 10, after V lost 6 bases and J lost 6 bases. The CDR3 totals 16 residues. The CDR3: CASSIGGLAGSDTQYF. The CDR3 region has the DNA TGTGCCAGCAGCATAGGAGGACTAGCGGGATCGGATACGCAGTATTTT.

In its sample, this clonotype was seen a few times. The chain joins TRBV7-2 to TRBJ2-7; no reliable D call. The J call may not be correct, given that the DNA end is closer to TRBJ2-5. The CDR3 is made up of 13 amino acids. The V gene's germline CDR1 is SGHTA and CDR2 FQGNSA. The DNA of the CDR3 is TGTGCCAGCAGCTTGGCCTTCGGGGAGACCCAGTACTTC. Translating gives CASSLAFGETQYF.

This chain connects TRBV13 to TRBJ2-6, with a tentative D call TRBD1 (6 bases). The germline V gene has CDR1 PRHDT and CDR2 FYEKMQ (reference sequence). This CDR3 is built from 16 residues. The V end was cut by 4 bases, the J end by 0 bases, with 10 bases between. The CDR3, as DNA: TGTGCCAGCAGCTCCAGGGGAAGCTCTGGGGCCAACGTCCTGACTTTC. Residues: CASSSRGSSGANVLTF.

This clonotype was picked up a small number of times. The V call is TRBV11-2, the J call TRBJ2-1; the match to TRBD2 covers 7 bases. Germline-derived CDR1 and CDR2 are SGHAT and FQNNGV. The CDR3 has 13 residues. Unmatched junction bases numbered 9, after V lost 4 bases and J lost 12 bases. The CDR3 sequence is CASSYSGPGGQFF. CDR3 coding DNA: TGTGCCAGCAGCTATAGCGGGCCGGGAGGGCAGTTCTTC.

This chain connects TRBV6-4 to TRBJ1-2; possible D gene TRBD1, 5 bases. The CDR3 is 12 amino acids. Trimming removed 2 bases from V and 7 bases from J, with 8 bases in between. The germline V gene encodes CDR1 MRHNA and CDR2 SNTAGT. The CDR3 region is CASSDGTVGYTF. DNA of the CDR3: TGTGCCAGCAGTGACGGGACGGTTGGCTACACCTTC.

V gene TRBV20-1 combines with J gene TRBJ2-7; TRBD1 or TRBD2 may be the D gene (5 bases each). V lost 6 bases and J lost 4, with 19 bases in between. The CDR3 extends over 14 amino acids. From germline, CDR1 is DFQATT and CDR2 SNEGSKA (reference sequence). This chain's CDR3 is CSAPQIRDPYEQYF. The CDR3 DNA is TGCAGTGCACCCCAGATCCGGGACCCTTACGAGCAGTACTTC.

The chain joins TRBV6-4 to TRBJ1-1; D unresolved. There are 12 residues in the CDR3. Between the trimmed V and J ends, which lost 2 bases and 3 bases, there was a span of 4 bases. From germline, CDR1 is MRHNA and CDR2 SNTAGT. The DNA for the CDR3 is TGTGCCAGCAGTGACAGGCACACTGAAGCTTTCTTT. Translated: CASSDRHTEAFF.

J is TRBJ1-3 and V is TRBV4-3; the match to TRBD1 covers 9 bases. V shed 4 bases and J 1 base; nucleotides not matched to a gene: 5. Germline loops: CDR1 LGHNA, CDR2 YSLEER. CDR3 size: 16 residues. The CDR3 is CASSPGQGYSGNTIYF. In nucleotides, the CDR3 is TGCGCCAGCAGCCCGGGACAGGGCTATTCTGGAAACACCATATATTTT.

The chain links TRBV20-1 to TRBJ2-7; D gene uncertain. CDR1 is DFQATT, CDR2 SNEGSKA, per germline (reference sequence). The CDR3 is 12 residues long. Trimming stripped 6 bases from V and 0 bases from J, with 9 bases between. CDR3 DNA: TGCAGTGCCACGCCGGCCTCCTACGAGCAGTACTTC. Its protein product is CSATPASYEQYF.

This clonotype was counted only a few times. The chain joins TRBV4-1 to TRBJ2-7; D may be TRBD2 (5 bases). The better agreement between TRBJ2-5 and the DNA end casts doubt on the J call. The CDR3 totals 14 residues. The V gene's germline CDR1 is MGHRA and CDR2 YSYEKL. CDR3: CASSQSLGEETQYF. CDR3 in DNA: TGCGCCAGCAGCCAGAGTCTGGGAGAAGAGACCCAGTACTTC.

This rearrangement joins TRBV2 to TRBJ2-1; no clear D. Trimming left V 7 bases short and J 2 bases short, with 12 bases between. Looked up from germline, CDR1 is SNHLY and CDR2 is FYNNEI. The CDR3 covers 14 residues. The CDR3 DNA is TGTGCCAGCAAGGTAACGCCCGCCTACAATGAGCAGTTCTTC. Translated: CASKVTPAYNEQFF.

J is TRBJ2-6 and V is TRBV3-1, with D unresolved. Germline lookup yields CDR1 LGHDT and CDR2 YNNKEL (reference sequence). The V gene lost 2 bases and the J gene lost 0 bases, with 8 bases spanning the gap. The CDR3 is 16 amino acids. CDR3 sequence: CASSQSPGSGANVLTF. The CDR3 nucleotides are TGTGCCAGCAGCCAATCTCCAGGCTCTGGGGCCAACGTCCTGACTTTC.